A single sample is the source of the 3 T cell receptor beta chains below, sequenced in a study of OX40 agonist ivuxolimab in advanced cancers. Generated by immunoSEQ multiplex PCR, the TCRdb table keeps only in-frame clones and is missing some. Of approximately 79,000 clones listed, 85% to 90% are singletons. The sample consisted of CD4+ or CD8+ T cells sorted from blood, taken in a trial of the OX40 agonist ivuxolimab. The receptors originated from an adult with an advanced solid tumor such as melanoma, head and neck, liver or kidney cancer.

The chain carries TRBV5-1 and TRBJ2-3; 8 nucleotides line up with TRBD2. CDR1 is SGHRS and CDR2 is YFSETQ in the germline V gene. This CDR3 contains 17 residues. The V and J ends lost 0 bases and 2 bases, in that order; junction bases with no gene match: 8. The CDR3 nucleotides are TGCGCCAGCAGCTTGGGCGGGGGGACCCTATCCACAGATACGCAGTATTTT. Its protein is CASSLGGGTLSTDTQYF.

The chain recombines TRBV4-2 with TRBJ2-3, with 15 nucleotides matching TRBD2. The CDR3 sequence is 19 residues long. Germline CDR1 LGHNA, CDR2 YNFKEQ. V shed 6 bases, J shed 4 bases, and the junction held 14 bases outside the gene matches. The CDR3 sequence: CASSRGLAGGQGGSDTQYF. CDR3 DNA sequence: TGTGCCAGCAGTAGAGGACTAGCGGGGGGGCAAGGTGGTTCAGATACGCAGTATTTT.

This clone was detected a few times. Within the sample, other DNA sequences also encode this same CDR3. The V and J genes are TRBV7-2 and TRBJ1-5; D ambiguous. CDR1 SGHTA and CDR2 FQGNSA come from the germline V gene. V shed 4 bases and J shed 2 bases, with 15 bases lying between them. CDR3 size: 16 residues. The CDR3 loop reads CASSSRSGRGNQPQHF. CDR3 in DNA: TGTGCCAGCAGCTCTCGATCTGGACGGGGCAATCAGCCCCAGCATTTT.